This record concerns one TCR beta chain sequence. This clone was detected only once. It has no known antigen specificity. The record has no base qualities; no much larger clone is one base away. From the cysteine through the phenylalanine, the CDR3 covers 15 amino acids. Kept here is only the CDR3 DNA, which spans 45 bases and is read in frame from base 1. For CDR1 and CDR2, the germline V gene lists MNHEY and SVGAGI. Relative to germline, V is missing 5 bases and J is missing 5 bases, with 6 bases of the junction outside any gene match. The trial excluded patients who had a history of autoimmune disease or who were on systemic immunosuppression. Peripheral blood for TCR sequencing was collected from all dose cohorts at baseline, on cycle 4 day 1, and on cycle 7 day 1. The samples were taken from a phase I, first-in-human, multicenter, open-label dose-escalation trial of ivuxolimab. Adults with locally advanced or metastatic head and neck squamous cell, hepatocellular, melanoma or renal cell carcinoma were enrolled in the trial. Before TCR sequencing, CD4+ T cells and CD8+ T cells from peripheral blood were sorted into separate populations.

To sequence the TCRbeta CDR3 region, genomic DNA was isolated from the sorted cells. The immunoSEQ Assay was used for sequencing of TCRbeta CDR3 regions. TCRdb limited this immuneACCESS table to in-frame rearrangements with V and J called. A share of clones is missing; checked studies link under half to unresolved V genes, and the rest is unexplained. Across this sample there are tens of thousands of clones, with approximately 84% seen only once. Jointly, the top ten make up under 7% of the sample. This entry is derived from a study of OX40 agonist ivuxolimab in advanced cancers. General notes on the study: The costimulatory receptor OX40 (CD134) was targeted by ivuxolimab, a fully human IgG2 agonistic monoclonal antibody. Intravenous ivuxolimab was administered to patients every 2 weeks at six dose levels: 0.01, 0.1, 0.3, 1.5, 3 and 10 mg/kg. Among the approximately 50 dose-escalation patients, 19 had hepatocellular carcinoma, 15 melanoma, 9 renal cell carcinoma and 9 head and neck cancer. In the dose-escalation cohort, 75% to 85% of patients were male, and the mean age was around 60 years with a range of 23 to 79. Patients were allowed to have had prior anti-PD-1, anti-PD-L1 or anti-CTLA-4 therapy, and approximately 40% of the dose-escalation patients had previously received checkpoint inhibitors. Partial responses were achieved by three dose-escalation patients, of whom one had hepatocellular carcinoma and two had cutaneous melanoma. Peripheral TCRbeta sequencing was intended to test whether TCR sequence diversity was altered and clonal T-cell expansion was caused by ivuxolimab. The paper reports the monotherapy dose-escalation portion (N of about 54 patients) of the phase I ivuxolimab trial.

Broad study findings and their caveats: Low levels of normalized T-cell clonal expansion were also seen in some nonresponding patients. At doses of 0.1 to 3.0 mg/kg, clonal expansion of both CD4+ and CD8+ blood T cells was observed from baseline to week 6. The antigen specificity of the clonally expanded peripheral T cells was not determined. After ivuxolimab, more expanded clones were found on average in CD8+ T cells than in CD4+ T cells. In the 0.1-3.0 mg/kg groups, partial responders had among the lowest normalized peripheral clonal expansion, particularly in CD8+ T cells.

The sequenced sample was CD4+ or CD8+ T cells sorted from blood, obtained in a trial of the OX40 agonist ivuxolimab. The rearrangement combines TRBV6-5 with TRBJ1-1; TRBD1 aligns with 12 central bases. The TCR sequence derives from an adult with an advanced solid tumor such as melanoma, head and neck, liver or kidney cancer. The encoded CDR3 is CASSQPGQGATEAFF. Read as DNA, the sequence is TGTGCCAGCAGTCAACCGGGACAGGGGGCTACTGAAGCTTTCTTT.